This entry features one T cell receptor beta chain sequence. A multiplex PCR was run with 60 Vbeta primers and 13 Jbeta primers. Generated by immunoSEQ multiplex PCR, the TCRdb table keeps only in-frame clones and is missing some. The sample totals about 67,000 clones. The source of the sample is a study of cytomegalovirus exposure and HLA in healthy donors. Study context: A preliminary data release comprised roughly 85 million unique TCRs obtained from HLA-typed donors.

CDR1 is SEHNR, CDR2 FQNEAQ, per germline (reference sequence). The CDR3 is 15 amino acids. Trimming removed 5 bases from V and 1 base from J, with 12 bases in between. The TCR comes from a boy younger than 18 in good health and CMV-seronegative. Sample: PBMCs. V and J are TRBV7-9 and TRBJ2-1; possible D gene TRBD2, 6 bases. CDR3 nucleotides: TGTGCCAGCAGCATCGCCGGGACTTCCTACAATGAGCAGTTCTTC. Protein: CASSIAGTSYNEQFF.